The TCR beta chain described here comes from a study of tumour-infiltrating T cells in Burkitt lymphoma. Study details: Repertoire clonality predicted overall and progression-free survival.

Some clones are missing from TCRdb's copy, which holds only in-frame ones; the method was immunoSEQ multiplex PCR. The sample yields 5,000 to 6,000 clones, more than 9% seen once. Trimming took off 5 bases at V and 1 base at J, with 17 bases between the two ends. In germline, CDR1 is MGHRA, CDR2 YSYEKL. The CDR3 runs 16 residues. The sequenced material came from tumor tissue. V gene TRBV4-1 combines with J gene TRBJ2-5, with D possibly TRBD2 on 5 matching bases. This TCR derives from a human donor with diffuse large B-cell lymphoma. The CDR3 bases are TGCGCCAGCAGCGGGCCCGGACTCGCCGCCCAAGAGACCCAGTACTTC. Amino acids: CASSGPGLAAQETQYF.